This is a list of T cell receptor beta chains from one sample in a study of shared clonotypes between healthy human individuals. Sequencing was performed with immunoSEQ multiplex PCR; in TCRdb, only in-frame clones are kept and a portion is missing. In the table there are about 820,000 clones, 80% to 95% of which are singletons. Sequenced input: naive CD8+ T cells sorted from blood. Source of these receptors: a man aged 25-40 years in good health. CDR3s include the opening cysteine and the closing phenylalanine or tryptophan. The D gene is left open where the match is weak. Only part of the rows carry a size: once, few, many, or a class if the clone is expanded.

cdr3_nt cdr3_aa v_call clone_size d_call j_call
TGTGCCAGCAGTACTAGCGGGAACGACAATGAGCAGTTCTTC CASSTSGNDNEQFF TRBV25-1 - TRBD2 TRBJ2-1
TGTGCCAGTAGCGAGACTAGCGTGACCTACGAGCAGTACTTC CASSETSVTYEQYF TRBV19 - TRBD2 TRBJ2-7
TGTGCCAGCAGTTCACAGGGCCCCACCGGGGAGCTGTTTTTT CASSSQGPTGELFF TRBV28 once - TRBJ2-2
TGTGCCGATAACACGGCTAGCTCTGGAAACACCATATATTTT CADNTASSGNTIYF TRBV28 once - TRBJ1-3
TGTGCCAGCAGCTTAATCTCTAGTTTGGCTGAGCAGTTCTTC CASSLISSLAEQFF TRBV7-2 - - TRBJ2-1
TGCGCCAGCAGATCACTAGCGGGAGGGCCAGAGCAGTTCTTC CASRSLAGGPEQFF TRBV10-2 - TRBD2 TRBJ2-1
TGTGCCAGCAGCTTTGGGAGAAGCTCTGGAAACACCATATATTTT CASSFGRSSGNTIYF TRBV5-8 - - TRBJ1-3
TGTGCCAGCAGCTTAAGACAGGGAATCTACAATGAGCAGTTCTTC CASSLRQGIYNEQFF TRBV7-2 once TRBD1 TRBJ2-1
TGTGCCAGTAGGACGACTAGCGGGACTCGGGAGACCCAGTACTTC CASRTTSGTRETQYF TRBV19 - TRBD2 TRBJ2-5
TGTGCCAGCAGTCGGGGGAAGGGGGCCAACGTCCTGACTTTC CASSRGKGANVLTF TRBV5-6 - - TRBJ2-6
TGCAGTGCAAAGTTTATTGGTGAGCAGTTCTTC CSAKFIGEQFF TRBV20-1 - - TRBJ2-1
TGCGCCAGCAGCCAAGATCGAGGAGACAATCAGCCCCAGCATTTT CASSQDRGDNQPQHF TRBV4-3 - - TRBJ1-5
TGTGCCAGCAGCCTCGGGGCAAACACTGAAGCTTTCTTT CASSLGANTEAFF TRBV7-6 few - TRBJ1-1
TGTGCCAGCAGTTTAGGTGGACTAGTCTACGAGCAGTACTTC CASSLGGLVYEQYF TRBV27 once TRBD2 TRBJ2-7
TGCGCCAGCAGCCAAGAGGCTCCCGCGGGAGAATGGGCCTACGAGCAGTACTTC CASSQEAPAGEWAYEQYF TRBV4-1 - TRBD2 TRBJ2-7
TGTGCCACCCCGGATAGCGGGGACAATGAGCAGTTCTTC CATPDSGDNEQFF TRBV10-3 - TRBD2 TRBJ2-1
TGTGCCAGCAAGACGGCGCCATCCTACGAGCAGTACTTC CASKTAPSYEQYF TRBV27 few - TRBJ2-7
TGTGCCAGCAGTTACTCTCGGGGCTCCTACAATGAGCAGTTCTTC CASSYSRGSYNEQFF TRBV6-5 - - TRBJ2-1
TGTGCCAGTTTTTCCGGGCTAGGTAGTAATGAGCAGTTCTTC CASFSGLGSNEQFF TRBV19 - - TRBJ2-1
TGTGCCAGCATTGACAGGGCTCTTAACACTGAAGCTTTCTTT CASIDRALNTEAFF TRBV6-6 - TRBD1 TRBJ1-1
TGTGCCAGCAGCCCCCTAGCGGGAGGTGTCTACGAGCAGTACTTC CASSPLAGGVYEQYF TRBV7-9 once TRBD2 TRBJ2-7
TGTGCCAGCAGTGAAGTGGTCGAGCAGTACTTC CASSEVVEQYF TRBV6-4 - - TRBJ2-7
TGTGCCAGCAGTTACGGGGGGCACGAGCAGTACTTC CASSYGGHEQYF TRBV6-5 - - TRBJ2-7
TGTGCCAGCGCAACGGGACGGAACTATGGCTACACCTTC CASATGRNYGYTF TRBV5-4 - - TRBJ1-2
TGTGCCAGCAGCTTAGGGGACAGGGTTGGAGAGCAGTACTTC CASSLGDRVGEQYF TRBV5-4 - TRBD1 TRBJ2-7
TGTGCCAGCAGCTTCATAGGACTAGATCTCAATGAGCAGTTCTTC CASSFIGLDLNEQFF TRBV7-9 - TRBD2 TRBJ2-1
TGTGCCAGCAGCTCGGGGCGACTAGGCAACCACAATGAGCAGTTCTTC CASSSGRLGNHNEQFF TRBV11-2 - - TRBJ2-1
TGTGCCAGCAGTTTCCCCGGACAGGGGGGAATCGGGGAGCTGTTTTTT CASSFPGQGGIGELFF TRBV28 - TRBD1 TRBJ2-2
TGTGCCAGCAGGGAAGCGGGAGAGGGAGAGACCCAGTACTTC CASREAGEGETQYF TRBV7-2 - TRBD2 TRBJ2-5
TGTGCCAGCAGTACCGATTATGGAGAGACCCAGTACTTC CASSTDYGETQYF TRBV28 - - TRBJ2-5
TGTGCCAGCACGGCCAGCTCCTACAATGAGCAGTTCTTC CASTASSYNEQFF TRBV9 - - TRBJ2-1
TGTGCCACCAGGGCGGGAGTGGGCAATGAGCAGTTCTTC CATRAGVGNEQFF TRBV15 - TRBD2 TRBJ2-1
TGTGCCAGCAGCTTCCCCTCCGACAAGTCTAGCACAGATACGCAGTATTTT CASSFPSDKSSTDTQYF TRBV7-9 - - TRBJ2-3
TGCGCCAGCAGTGAGTCGGGACTAGCGGTCACAGATACGCAGTATTTT CASSESGLAVTDTQYF TRBV10-1 - TRBD2 TRBJ2-3
TGTGCCAGCGGCCAGACAGGTCCCGCTGAAGCTTTCTTT CASGQTGPAEAFF TRBV25-1 - - TRBJ1-1
TGTGCCAGCAGGGACTACAATGAGCAGTTCTTC CASRDYNEQFF TRBV7-9 - - TRBJ2-1
TGTGCCAGCAGCTTAGCGTCTAACTATGGCTACACCTTC CASSLASNYGYTF TRBV7-9 - - TRBJ1-2
TGTGCCAGCAGCCATAGCGGGAGGGGGGCCCCCAAGAGCTCCTACAATGAGCAGTTCTTC CASSHSGRGAPKSSYNEQFF TRBV21-1 - - TRBJ2-1
TGTGCCAGCAGTGAAGGGGCGTCCTACGAGCAGTACTTC CASSEGASYEQYF TRBV25-1 many - TRBJ2-7
TGTGCCAGCAGCTTTTCCCAAGTCCCCCAACAGATAAAGGAGACCCAGTACTTC CASSFSQVPQQIKETQYF TRBV11-2 - - TRBJ2-5